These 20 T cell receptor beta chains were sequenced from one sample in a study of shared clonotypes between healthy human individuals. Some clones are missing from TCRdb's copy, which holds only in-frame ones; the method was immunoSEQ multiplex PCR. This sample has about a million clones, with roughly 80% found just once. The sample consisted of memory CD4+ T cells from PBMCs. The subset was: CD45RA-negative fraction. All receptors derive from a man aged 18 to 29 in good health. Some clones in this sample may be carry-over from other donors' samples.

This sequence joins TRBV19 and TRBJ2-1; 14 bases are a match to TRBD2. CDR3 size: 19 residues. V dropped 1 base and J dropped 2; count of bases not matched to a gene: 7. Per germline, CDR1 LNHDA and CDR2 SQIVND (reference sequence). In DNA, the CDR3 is TGTGCCAGTAGTATAGCGGGACTAGCGGGAGTAGGCGCCTACAATGAGCAGTTCTTC. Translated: CASSIAGLAGVGAYNEQFF.

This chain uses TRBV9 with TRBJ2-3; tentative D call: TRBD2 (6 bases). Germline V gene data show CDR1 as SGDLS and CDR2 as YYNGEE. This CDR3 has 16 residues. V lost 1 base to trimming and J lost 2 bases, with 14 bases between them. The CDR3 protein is CASSVLTGTFTDTQYF. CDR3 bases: TGTGCCAGCAGCGTACTTACCGGGACTTTCACAGATACGCAGTATTTT.

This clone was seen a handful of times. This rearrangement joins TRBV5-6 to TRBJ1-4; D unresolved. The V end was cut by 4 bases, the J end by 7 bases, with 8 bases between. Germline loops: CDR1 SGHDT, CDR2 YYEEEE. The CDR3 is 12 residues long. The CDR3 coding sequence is TGTGCCAGCAGCCCGAGAGGTGAAAAACTGTTTTTT. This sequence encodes CASSPRGEKLFF. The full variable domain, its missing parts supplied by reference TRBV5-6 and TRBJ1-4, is DAGVTQSPTHLIKTRGQQVTLRCSPKSGHDTVSWYQQALGQGPQFIFQYYEEEERQRGNFPDRFSGHQFPNYSSELNVNALLLGDSALYLCASSPRGEKLFFGSGTQLSVL.

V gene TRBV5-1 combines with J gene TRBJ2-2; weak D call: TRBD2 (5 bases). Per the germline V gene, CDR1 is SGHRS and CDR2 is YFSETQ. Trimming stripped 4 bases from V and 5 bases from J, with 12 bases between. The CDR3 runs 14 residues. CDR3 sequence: CASSLGDTTGELFF. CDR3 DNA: TGCGCCAGCAGCCTGGGAGACACAACCGGGGAGCTGTTTTTT.

The CDR3 spells CASSSGGGGDTQYF. For the CDR3, the DNA is TGTGCCAGCAGCTCCGGTGGGGGAGGGGATACGCAGTATTTT. The chain combines TRBV11-3 with TRBJ2-3; 7 bases align to TRBD2. Germline CDR1 SGHNT, CDR2 YENEEA. The CDR3 is made up of 14 amino acids. With 4 bases clipped from V and 6 bases from J, the junction kept 7 bases outside the gene matches.

This chain's CDR3 is CASSLLGAGSREQYF. CDR3 nucleotides: TGTGCCAGCAGTTTATTGGGGGCCGGCTCGCGGGAGCAGTACTTC. The chain combines TRBV27 with TRBJ2-7, with D possibly matching TRBD1 (6 bases). Between the trimmed V and J ends, which lost 1 base and 7 bases, there was a span of 17 bases. Germline V gene sequence: CDR1 MNHEY, CDR2 SMNVEV (reference sequence). The CDR3 length is 15 residues.

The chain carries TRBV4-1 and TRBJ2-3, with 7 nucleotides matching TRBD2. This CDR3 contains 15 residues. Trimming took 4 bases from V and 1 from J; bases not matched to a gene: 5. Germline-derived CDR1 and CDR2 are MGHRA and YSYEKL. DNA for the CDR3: TGCGCCAGCAGCCTCTTTGCGGGGGGCACAGATACGCAGTATTTT. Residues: CASSLFAGGTDTQYF.

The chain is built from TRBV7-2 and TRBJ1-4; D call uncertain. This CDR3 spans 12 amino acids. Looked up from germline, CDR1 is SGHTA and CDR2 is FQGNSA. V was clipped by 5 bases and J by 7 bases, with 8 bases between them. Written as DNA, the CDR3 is TGTGCCAGCAGCGGGCCGAGTGAAAAACTGTTTTTT. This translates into CASSGPSEKLFF.

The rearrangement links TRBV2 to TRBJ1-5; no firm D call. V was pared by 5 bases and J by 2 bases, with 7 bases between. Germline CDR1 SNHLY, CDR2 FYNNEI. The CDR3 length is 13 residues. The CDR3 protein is CASSFRGNQPQHF. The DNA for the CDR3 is TGTGCCAGCAGTTTTAGGGGCAATCAGCCCCAGCATTTT.

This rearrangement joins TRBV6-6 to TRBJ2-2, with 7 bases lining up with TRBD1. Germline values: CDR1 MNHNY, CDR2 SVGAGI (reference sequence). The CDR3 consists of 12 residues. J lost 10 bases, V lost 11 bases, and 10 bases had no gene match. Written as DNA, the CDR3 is TGTGCCTACAGGGGTAAAAGAGAGGAGCTGTTTTTT. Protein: CAYRGKREELFF.

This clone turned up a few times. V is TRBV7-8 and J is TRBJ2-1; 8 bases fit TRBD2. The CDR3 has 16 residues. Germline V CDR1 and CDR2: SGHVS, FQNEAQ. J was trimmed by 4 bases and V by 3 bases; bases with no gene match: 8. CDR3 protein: CASSLALAGGYNEQFF. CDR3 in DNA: TGTGCCAGCAGCTTGGCGCTAGCGGGCGGATACAATGAGCAGTTCTTC.

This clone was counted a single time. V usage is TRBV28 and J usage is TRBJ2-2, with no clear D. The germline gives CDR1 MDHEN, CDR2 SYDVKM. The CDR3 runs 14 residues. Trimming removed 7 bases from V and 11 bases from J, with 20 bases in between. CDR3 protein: CASTTHSGVRELFF. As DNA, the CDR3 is TGTGCCAGCACCACCCACTCCGGTGTTCGTGAGCTGTTTTTT.

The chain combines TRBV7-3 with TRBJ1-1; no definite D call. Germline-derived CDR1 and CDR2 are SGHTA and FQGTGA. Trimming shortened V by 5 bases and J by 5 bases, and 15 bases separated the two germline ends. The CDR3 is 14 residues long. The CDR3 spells CASSEGRSPTEAFF. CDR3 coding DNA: TGTGCCAGCAGCGAAGGACGATCCCCGACTGAAGCTTTCTTT.

The CDR3 reads CASSLSLTGNTIYF. DNA of the CDR3: TGTGCCAGCAGCCTTTCGCTAACTGGAAACACCATATATTTT. The chain recombines TRBV4-2 with TRBJ1-3, with D unresolved. This CDR3 spans 14 amino acids. Germline-derived CDR1 and CDR2 are LGHNA and YNFKEQ. With 4 bases removed from V and 2 bases from J, the gap between germline ends came to 9 bases.

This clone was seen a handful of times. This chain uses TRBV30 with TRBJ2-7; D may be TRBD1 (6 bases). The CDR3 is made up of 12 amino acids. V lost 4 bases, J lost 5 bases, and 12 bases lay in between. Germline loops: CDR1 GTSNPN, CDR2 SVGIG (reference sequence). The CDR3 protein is CAWIPGDHEQYF. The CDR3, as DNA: TGTGCCTGGATTCCAGGGGACCACGAGCAGTACTTC.

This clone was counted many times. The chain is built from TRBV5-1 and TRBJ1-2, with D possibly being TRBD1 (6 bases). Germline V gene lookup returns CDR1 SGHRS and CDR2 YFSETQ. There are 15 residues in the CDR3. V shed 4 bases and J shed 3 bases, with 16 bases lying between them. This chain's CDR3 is CASSVDYRVDYGYTF. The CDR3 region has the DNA TGCGCCAGCAGCGTGGATTACAGGGTGGACTATGGCTACACCTTC.

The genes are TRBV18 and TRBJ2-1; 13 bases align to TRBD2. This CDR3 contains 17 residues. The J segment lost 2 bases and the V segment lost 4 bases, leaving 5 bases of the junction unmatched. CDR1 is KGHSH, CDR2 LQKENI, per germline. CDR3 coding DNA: TGTGCCAGCTCACAGGGACTAGCGGGACAGGCCTACAATGAGCAGTTCTTC. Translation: CASSQGLAGQAYNEQFF.

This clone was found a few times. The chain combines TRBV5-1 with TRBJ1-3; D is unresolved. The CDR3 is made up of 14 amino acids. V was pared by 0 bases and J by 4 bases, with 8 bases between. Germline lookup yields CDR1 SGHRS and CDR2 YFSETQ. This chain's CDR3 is CASSLGQTGNTIYF. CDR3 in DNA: TGCGCCAGCAGCTTGGGTCAGACCGGAAACACCATATATTTT.

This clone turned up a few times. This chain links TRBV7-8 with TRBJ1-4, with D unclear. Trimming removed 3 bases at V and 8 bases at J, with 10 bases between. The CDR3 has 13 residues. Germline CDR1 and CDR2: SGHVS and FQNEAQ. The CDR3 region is CASSFIREEKLFF. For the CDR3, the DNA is TGTGCCAGCAGCTTTATCCGGGAGGAAAAACTGTTTTTT.

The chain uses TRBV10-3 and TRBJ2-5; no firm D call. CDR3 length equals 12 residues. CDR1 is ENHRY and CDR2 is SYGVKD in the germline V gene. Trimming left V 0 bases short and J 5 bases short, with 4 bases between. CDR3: CAISESSETQYF. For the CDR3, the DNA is TGTGCCATCAGTGAGTCTTCGGAGACCCAGTACTTC.